This TCR beta chain derives from a study of T-cell reconstitution after alpha-beta-depleted transplantation in children. Unique molecular identifiers were built into the TCRbeta library. TCRdb processed the PCR reads anew with MiXCR; each CDR3 protein has one entry. Here the sample spans 330,000 or so distinct CDR3 sequences, around 9.1% being singletons. Per germline, CDR1 DFQATT and CDR2 SNEGSKA (reference sequence). V was pared by 5 bases and J by 5 bases, with 7 bases of the junction left unmatched. There are 14 residues in the CDR3. Study-wide findings and caveats: Hyperexpanded clones declined; after one year, newly produced T cells mostly supplied diversity.

There are many counts of this clonotype. Its cognate antigen is unknown. V gene TRBV20-1 combines with J gene TRBJ2-1; 9 bases are shared with TRBD2. The sequencing used PBMCs, collected before TCRalphabeta/CD19-depleted stem cell transplant. The source of this sequence is a boy less than two years old with acute myeloid leukemia, due to receive a stem cell transplant. CDR3 region: CSAFLAGLDNEQFF. The DNA for the CDR3 is TGCAGTGCTTTTCTAGCGGGACTCGACAATGAGCAGTTCTTC.